This T cell receptor beta chain was recorded in a study of T cells in Graves' hyperthyroidism and ophthalmopathy. Amplified TCR beta CDR3 regions came from RNA transcripts. HTBI primers were used for first-round RT-PCR of the TCR CDR3. TCRdb reprocessed the multiplex PCR reads via MiXCR and lists one record per CDR3 protein. Counted here are around 300,000 distinct CDR3 sequences, roughly 14% occurring once; the ten biggest clones make up under 30%. The germline CDR1 and CDR2 sequences are SEHNR and FQNEAQ (reference sequence). V shed 1 base and J shed 6 bases, with 15 bases lying between them. The CDR3 runs 16 residues. This clonotype was detected ten times or more.

V usage is TRBV7-9 and J usage is TRBJ2-2; the D gene is possibly TRBD2 (5 bases). The sample consisted of blood. The sequence came from a woman aged 25 to 45 with Graves' hyperthyroidism. The CDR3 DNA reads as TGTGCCAGCAGCTTAGGTACTGTTAAGGAGGCCGGGGAGCTGTTTTTT. It encodes CASSLGTVKEAGELFF.